The sequence of this T cell receptor beta chain was determined in a study of T cell responses to AZD1222 COVID-19 vaccine. Study-level results: The donor group comprised mostly white British people and more females; the analysis possibly underestimated clonal diversity.

The CDR3 consists of 16 residues. Germline CDR1 MNHEY, CDR2 SMNVEV (reference sequence). With V trimmed by 5 bases and J by 1 base, 8 bases remained unmatched. Notes on this clone: Its antigen is as yet unknown.

Sequenced by immunoSEQ multiplex PCR; TCRdb stores in-frame clones only, minus some. The sample consists of around 85,000 clones, approximately 87% of them appearing once. The receptor comes from an adult who received the AZD1222 COVID-19 vaccine. The specimen was peripheral blood, collected 28 days after the second AZD1222 dose. The rearrangement joins TRBV27 to TRBJ2-3; 8 bases fit TRBD1. This chain's CDR3 is CASSALGTGRTDTQYF. CDR3 nucleotide sequence: TGTGCCAGCAGTGCCCTCGGGACAGGACGCACAGATACGCAGTATTTT.